Sequencing of this T cell receptor beta chain was carried out in a study of cytomegalovirus exposure and HLA in healthy donors. The PCR made use of 60 Vbeta and 13 Jbeta primers. Some clones are missing from TCRdb's copy, which holds only in-frame ones; the method was immunoSEQ multiplex PCR. The table shows about 120,000 clones, with 65% to 80% occurring only once. The CDR3 is made up of 14 amino acids. Trimming took 0 bases from V and 2 from J, leaving 6 bases between them. Looked up from germline, CDR1 is LGHNA and CDR2 is YSLEER. Sequencing was carried out using PBMCs. The gene calls are TRBV4-3 and TRBJ2-3; D uncertain. The receptor was isolated from a man between 35 and 55 years old in good health and CMV-seropositive. CDR3 sequence reads: CASSQDTLTDTQYF. CDR3 sequence (DNA): TGCGCCAGCAGCCAAGATACTCTCACAGATACGCAGTATTTT.